This TCR beta chain was identified in a study of blood T cell repertoires in COVID-19. As for the study in general: Some COVID-19 samples were acute and others convalescent; all came from the United States, Italy and Spain.

Germline loops: CDR1 MNHEY, CDR2 SVGAGI. The CDR3 is 12 amino acids. V dropped 11 bases and J dropped 2 bases, with 12 bases sitting between them. In the study's own analysis: Reference gene primer amplification gave estimated nucleated cell counts. Clones were sequenced by immunoSEQ multiplex PCR, and TCRdb holds only the in-frame ones, with some missing. V and J calls and clone size follow that table, whereas D and trimming were derived from the DNA. This table has roughly 250,000 clones, approximately 79% appearing once. This chain joins TRBV6-5 and TRBJ2-5, with a weak D call TRBD1 (8 bases). This receptor was taken from a woman aged 35 to 49 with active or convalescent COVID-19. Material: peripheral blood. The CDR3 region is CAGGDRQETQYF. The CDR3 region has the DNA TGTGCCGGGGGGGACAGGCAAGAGACCCAGTACTTC.